These 16 T cell receptor beta chains originate from one sample sequenced in a study of T cell clonality in common variable immunodeficiency. No antigen has been identified for these receptors. This table comes from immunoSEQ multiplex PCR, and its TCRdb copy is limited to in-frame clones, with some not included. Altogether about 28,000 clones were found in the sample, and no singletons occur. The study's findings and limits: Common variable immunodeficiency TCR beta sequences reportedly had fewer deletions and N-nucleotide insertions.

Source material: peripheral blood mononuclear cells. These TCRs come from a human donor with common variable immunodeficiency.

The sample holds a few counts of this clone. Read coverage stops 3 residues before the CDR3 terminus; the germline J gene supplies the remainder. The chain is built from TRBV20-1 and TRBJ2-7; TRBD1 agrees at 8 bases. CDR1 is DFQATT and CDR2 is SNEGSKA in the germline V gene (reference sequence). The CDR3 has 15 residues. After removal of 3 bases from V and 3 bases from J, the junction contained 10 bases not matched to a gene. The CDR3 sequence is CSASPGQGEFYEQYF. The CDR3 DNA, read in part, is TGCAGTGCTAGCCCAGGACAGGGAGAATTCTACGAG.

This clone was detected many times. The CDR3 end lies 3 residues beyond the end of the read and is filled in from the germline J gene. V usage is TRBV18 and J usage is TRBJ1-2; tentatively, D is TRBD1 (6 bases). The CDR3 sequence is 18 residues long. The V gene lost 4 bases and the J gene lost 6 bases, with 27 bases spanning the gap. Germline assignment: CDR1 KGHSH and CDR2 LQKENI. CDR3 DNA (partial): TGTGCCAGCTCACTTACCCGGGACACACCACCGCACGAAGATGGC. Amino acids: CASSLTRDTPPHEDG. In full, the CDR3 reads CASSLTRDTPPHEDGYTF. The full variable domain, with the rest looked up from reference TRBV18 and TRBJ1-2, is NAGVMQNPRHLVRRRGQEARLRCSPMKGHSHVYWYRQLPEEGLKFMVYLQKENIIDESGMPKERFSAEFPKEGPSILRIQQVVRGDSAAYFCASSLTRDTPPHEDGYTFGSGTRLTVV.

This clone has only a few counts. The CDR3 is cut off 3 residues early in the read; its end comes from the germline J gene. The chain links TRBV7-2 to TRBJ1-2; D gene uncertain. Germline values: CDR1 SGHTA, CDR2 FQGNSA. The V and J ends lost 2 bases and 4 bases respectively, with 8 bases between them. The CDR3 consists of 13 residues. The CDR3 bases that were read are TGTGCCAGCAGCTTAACTTTACTCTATGGC. Residues: CASSLTLLYG. The complete CDR3 protein is CASSLTLLYGYTF.

This clone appeared a few times. Read coverage stops 3 residues before the CDR3 terminus; the germline J gene supplies the remainder. V and J are TRBV20-1 and TRBJ2-7, with TRBD1 identical over 8 bases. The CDR3 is 14 residues long. Per the germline V gene, CDR1 is DFQATT and CDR2 is SNEGSKA (reference sequence). After removal of 6 bases from V and 3 bases from J, the junction contained 10 bases not matched to a gene. Here the CDR3 reads CSAPKGTGDYEQYF. Incomplete CDR3 DNA: TGCAGTGCCCCCAAAGGGACAGGAGACTACGAG.

This clone was counted many times. The read terminates 3 residues ahead of where the CDR3 ends, so the germline J gene completes it. The chain carries TRBV19 and TRBJ1-5, with 8 bases identical to TRBD1. CDR3 length equals 15 residues. Germline CDR1 and CDR2: LNHDA and SQIVND (reference sequence). The part of the CDR3 DNA that was read is TGTGCCAGTAGTACTCAATGGCCCACAGGGGGACCC. It yields the protein CASSTQWPTGGP. The whole CDR3 sequence is CASSTQWPTGGPQHF.

Only a few counts were recorded for this clone. CDR3 protein: CASSSAGEYNEQFF. CDR3 DNA (partial): TGTGCCAGCAGCTCGGCGGGAGAGTACAATGAG. The V and J genes are TRBV7-9 and TRBJ2-1; 7 nucleotides line up with TRBD2. From the germline J gene comes the end of the CDR3, since the read stops 3 residues before it. Germline V gene data show CDR1 as SEHNR and CDR2 as FQNEAQ (reference sequence). CDR3 size: 14 residues. V lost 4 bases and J lost 4; bases outside the gene matches: 4.

To note about this clone: The missing CDR3 end, 3 residues past where the read stops, is filled in from the germline J gene. V is TRBV20-1 and J is TRBJ2-5, with D perhaps TRBD2 (6 bases). The germline V gene encodes CDR1 DFQATT and CDR2 SNEGSKA (reference sequence). The CDR3 is 14 amino acids. Deletions cut 1 base from V and 5 bases from J, with 14 bases between. CDR3 DNA, as far as it was read: TGCAGTGCTAGAGTAGGGACTGCTAGCGAGACC. Amino acids: CSARVGTASET. The complete CDR3 reads CSARVGTASETQYF.

This clone showed up many times. The DNA ends 3 residues before the CDR3 does, and the rest of the CDR3 is filled in from the germline J gene. This sequence joins TRBV18 and TRBJ1-5; no clear D. Trimming cost V 5 bases and J 3 bases, with 14 bases left between them. Germline CDR1 is KGHSH and CDR2 is LQKENI. The CDR3 length is 15 residues. The CDR3 is CASSVGLTNNQPQHF. CDR3 bases read: TGTGCCAGCTCAGTTGGCCTCACGAACAATCAGCCC. Full variable domain (remainder filled in from reference TRBV18 and TRBJ1-5): NAGVMQNPRHLVRRRGQEARLRCSPMKGHSHVYWYRQLPEEGLKFMVYLQKENIIDESGMPKERFSAEFPKEGPSILRIQQVVRGDSAAYFCASSVGLTNNQPQHFGDGTRLSIL.

Comments on this clone: The sequenced fragment ends 3 residues before the CDR3 boundary, so the rest is inferred from the germline J gene. V and J are TRBV6-1 and TRBJ2-7; D remains ambiguous. With 2 bases removed from V and 0 bases from J, the gap between germline ends came to 11 bases. Germline values: CDR1 MNHNS, CDR2 SASEGT. The length of the CDR3 is 15 residues. The CDR3 spells CASSELGGSSYEQYF. The CDR3 bases that were read are TGTGCCAGCAGTGAATTAGGCGGAAGCTCCTACGAG.

Note on this clone: The read stops 3 residues short of the end of the CDR3; the missing end is completed from the germline J gene. The rearrangement joins TRBV5-1 to TRBJ2-7; D unclear. The CDR3 has 13 residues. The germline V and J ends were trimmed by 0 bases and 3 bases, with 7 bases remaining between them. The germline gives CDR1 SGHRS, CDR2 YFSETQ. The covered CDR3 bases are TGCGCCAGCAGCTTGGACACGTACTACGAG. This translates into CASSLDTYYE. The full-length CDR3 reads as CASSLDTYYEQYF.

The table lists this clone with a few counts. The observed sequence ends 3 residues before the CDR3 terminus, with the missing tail filled in from the germline J gene. The V and J genes are TRBV20-1 and TRBJ2-7; 8 bases are shared with TRBD2. CDR1 and CDR2 from the germline V gene are DFQATT and SNEGSKA (reference sequence). The CDR3 is 14 residues long. The V gene end was trimmed by 1 base and the J gene end by 6 bases; junction bases not matched to a gene: 8. The CDR3 reads CSARVAGGVGEQYF. CDR3 DNA, as far as it was read: TGCAGTGCTAGAGTGGCGGGAGGTGTCGGCGAG.

This clone was seen many times. With the read ending 3 residues before the CDR3 end, the germline J gene is used to fill in that end. This chain joins TRBV20-1 and TRBJ2-1; 11 bases match TRBD2. CDR3 length: 14 residues. V shed 6 bases and J 4 bases; nucleotides not matched to a gene: 5. CDR1 is DFQATT, CDR2 SNEGSKA, per germline (reference sequence). The CDR3 bases that were read are TGCAGTGCCGGTTTAGCGGGAGGGTACAATGAG. Translation: CSAGLAGGYNE. The entire CDR3 reads CSAGLAGGYNEQFF.

On this clone itself: The read stops 3 residues short of the end of the CDR3; the missing end is completed from the germline J gene. This rearrangement joins TRBV20-1 to TRBJ2-1; D may be TRBD2 (6 bases). V lost 6 bases and J lost 5, with 14 bases in between. The CDR3 is 13 residues long. Germline values: CDR1 DFQATT, CDR2 SNEGSKA (reference sequence). The DNA read from the CDR3 is TGCAGTGCCTACGGGACTGGGCACAATGAG. As protein: CSAYGTGHNE. The whole CDR3 region reads CSAYGTGHNEQFF.

This clone was counted ten times or more. The read ends 3 residues shy of where the CDR3 ends; the end is completed using the germline J gene. The chain uses TRBV6-4 and TRBJ1-3, with TRBD1 matching 11 bases. The CDR3 totals 18 residues. Germline lookup yields CDR1 MRHNA and CDR2 SNTAGT. V shed 6 bases and J 2 bases; nucleotides not matched to a gene: 12. CDR3 bases read: TGTGCCAGCAGCGACGAAGTCGGACAGGGGGCCACTGGAAACACC. Protein product: CASSDEVGQGATGNT. The full CDR3 reads CASSDEVGQGATGNTIYF.

This clone was counted at least ten times. The read is 3 residues too short to cover the CDR3 end, so that end is filled in from the germline J gene. The chain links TRBV7-8 to TRBJ2-5; TRBD2 is a possible D gene (5 bases). The V end was cut by 6 bases, the J end by 1 base, with 21 bases between. This CDR3 contains 17 residues. From germline, CDR1 is SGHVS and CDR2 FQNEAQ. The sequenced part of the CDR3 DNA is TGTGCCAGCAGGATCCTGGACGGGGAAACCGTCCAAGAGACC. This sequence encodes CASRILDGETVQET. The full CDR3 protein is CASRILDGETVQETQYF. Drawing the rest from reference TRBV7-8 and TRBJ2-5, the complete variable domain is GAGVSQSPRYKVAKRGQDVALRCDPISGHVSLFWYQQALGQGPEFLTYFQNEAQLDKSGLPSDRFFAERPEGSVSTLKIQRTQQEDSAVYLCASRILDGETVQETQYFGPGTRLLVL.

This clone was observed at least ten times. The read finishes 3 residues shy of the CDR3 end, and the germline J gene is used to complete it. The chain has TRBV28 and TRBJ1-2, with 8 bases that match TRBD1. The length of the CDR3 is 16 residues. V lost 4 bases, J lost 0 bases, and 7 bases stayed unmatched. The germline CDR1 and CDR2 sequences are MDHEN and SYDVKM. The CDR3 loop is CASSSTQGASNYGYTF. The sequenced part of the CDR3 DNA is TGTGCCAGCAGTTCGACCCAGGGGGCGTCTAACTATGGC.